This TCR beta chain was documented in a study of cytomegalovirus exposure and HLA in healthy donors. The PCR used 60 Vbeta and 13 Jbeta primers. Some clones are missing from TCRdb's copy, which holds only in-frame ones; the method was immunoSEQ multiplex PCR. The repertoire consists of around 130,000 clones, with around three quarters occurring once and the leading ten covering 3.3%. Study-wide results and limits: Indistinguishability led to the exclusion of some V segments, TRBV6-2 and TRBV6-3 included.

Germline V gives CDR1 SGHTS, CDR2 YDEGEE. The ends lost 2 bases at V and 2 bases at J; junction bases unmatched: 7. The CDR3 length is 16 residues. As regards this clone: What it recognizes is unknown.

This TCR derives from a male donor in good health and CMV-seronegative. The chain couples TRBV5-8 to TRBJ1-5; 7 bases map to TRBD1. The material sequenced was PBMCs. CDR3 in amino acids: CASSLNRGAGNQPQHF. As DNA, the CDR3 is TGTGCCAGCAGCTTAAACAGGGGCGCGGGCAATCAGCCCCAGCATTTT.